What follows are 23 T cell receptor beta chains derived from one specimen sequenced in a study of OX40 agonist ivuxolimab in advanced cancers. Profiled with immunoSEQ multiplex PCR; TCRdb holds only in-frame clones, not every one. The data show tens of thousands of clones, with more than 70% seen just once and less than 2.5% held by the top ten. The sequencing here drew on CD4+ or CD8+ T cells sorted from blood, taken in a trial of the OX40 agonist ivuxolimab. Receptor source: an adult with an advanced solid tumor such as melanoma, head and neck, liver or kidney cancer.

The J gene is TRBJ2-1, the V gene TRBV7-2, with D unclear. V was clipped by 5 bases and J by 8 bases, with 16 bases between them. CDR3 length: 14 amino acids. Germline V gene sequence: CDR1 SGHTA, CDR2 FQGNSA. CDR3 amino acids: CASSRGVRQDEQFF. Written as DNA, the CDR3 is TGTGCCAGCAGCCGTGGGGTTCGGCAGGATGAGCAGTTCTTC.

This clone was detected once. The rearrangement joins TRBV5-1 to TRBJ1-1; no clear D gene. CDR3 length: 16 amino acids. Looked up from germline, CDR1 is SGHRS and CDR2 is YFSETQ. V was shortened by 0 bases and J by 5 bases, with 17 bases between the two germline ends. The CDR3 DNA reads TGCGCCAGCAGCTTGGATGGGTCCCGGGCGGTTACTGAAGCTTTCTTT. This gives the protein CASSLDGSRAVTEAFF.

The CDR3, as DNA: TGCAGCGTCCCACTAACAGGGGTTGCCTCTGAAGCTTTCTTT. Protein sequence: CSVPLTGVASEAFF. The rearrangement uses TRBV29-1 and TRBJ1-1; 7 nucleotides align to TRBD1. Germline lookup yields CDR1 SQVTM and CDR2 ANQGSEA. The CDR3 is 14 residues long. V gave up 6 bases and J gave up 6 bases; unmatched junction bases: 13. Full variable domain (missing parts from reference TRBV29-1 and TRBJ1-1): SAVISQKPSRDICQRGTSLTIQCQVDSQVTMMFWYRQQPGQSLTLIATANQGSEATYESGFVIDKFPISRPNLTFSTLTVSNMSPEDSSIYLCSVPLTGVASEAFFGQGTRLTVV.

The rearrangement joins TRBV7-2 to TRBJ1-6; D is undetermined. Germline CDR1 SGHTA, CDR2 FQGNSA. The CDR3 has 16 amino acids. Trimming took off 5 bases at V and 0 bases at J, with 11 bases between the two ends. CDR3 loop: CASSQETSSYNSPLHF. The CDR3 DNA reads TGTGCCAGCAGCCAGGAGACAAGCTCCTATAATTCACCCCTCCACTTT.

This chain joins TRBV5-4 and TRBJ2-6; D is possibly TRBD1 or TRBD2 (5 bases each). CDR3 size: 15 residues. V dropped 4 bases and J dropped 4 bases, with 12 bases sitting between them. The germline CDR1 and CDR2 sequences are SGHNT and YYREEE (reference sequence). The CDR3 coding sequence is TGTGCCAGCAGCGAGGGGTCTGCGGGGGCCAACGTCCTGACTTTC. Amino acid sequence: CASSEGSAGANVLTF.

Remarks on this clone: The same CDR3 also results from other DNA sequences found in this sample. The CDR3 loop is CASSEAGGPSDTQYF. CDR3 coding DNA: TGTGCCAGCAGTGAGGCGGGGGGGCCATCAGATACGCAGTATTTT. The V gene is TRBV6-1, the J gene TRBJ2-3; 9 nucleotides line up with TRBD2. The CDR3 spans 15 residues. Germline V lookup: CDR1 MNHNS, CDR2 SASEGT. V was clipped by 3 bases and J by 4 bases; unmatched bases: 5.

The chain uses TRBV28 and TRBJ1-5; TRBD1 matches at 10 bases. The V gene end was trimmed by 9 bases and the J gene end by 6 bases; junction bases not matched to a gene: 8. CDR1 and CDR2 (germline): MDHEN, SYDVKM. CDR3 length: 14 amino acids. CDR3 nucleotides: TGTGCCAGGAACCGGGACAGGGGAGGTCAGCCCCAGCATTTT. Translating it yields CARNRDRGGQPQHF.

This clone was counted once. The rearrangement joins TRBV21-1 to TRBJ2-3; no check of the table's D call, TRBD2, against the DNA was made. TRBV21-1 is labeled a pseudogene. The CDR3 consists of 14 residues. DNA of the CDR3: TGTGCCAGCAGCAACGGGACTAGCACAGATACGCAGTATTTT. Its translation: CASSNGTSTDTQYF.

CDR3 DNA: TGTGCCAGCTCCCCGCAGACAGGAGAAAATCAGCCCCAGCATTTT. It translates to CASSPQTGENQPQHF. The chain recombines TRBV11-2 with TRBJ1-5; a weak D match, TRBD1 (6 bases). The CDR3 runs to 15 residues. Between the trimmed V and J ends, which lost 8 bases and 4 bases, there was a span of 18 bases. Per the germline V gene, CDR1 is SGHAT and CDR2 is FQNNGV. The full variable domain, completed using reference TRBV11-2 and TRBJ1-5, is EAGVAQSPRYKIIEKRQSVAFWCNPISGHATLYWYQQILGQGPKLLIQFQNNGVVDDSQLPKDRFSAERLKGVDSTLKIQPAKLEDSAVYLCASSPQTGENQPQHFGDGTRLSIL.

The V call is TRBV5-4, the J call TRBJ1-1; possibly TRBD1 for D (6 bases). Per germline, CDR1 SGHNT and CDR2 YYREEE (reference sequence). The V end was cut by 4 bases, the J end by 5 bases, with 9 bases between. There are 12 residues in the CDR3. CDR3: CASSGQSTEAFF. The DNA for the CDR3 is TGTGCCAGCAGCGGACAGAGTACTGAAGCTTTCTTT.

V and J are TRBV5-1 and TRBJ1-2; TRBD1 is a possible D gene (6 bases). V lost 0 bases, J lost 5 bases, and 23 bases lay in between. Germline V lookup: CDR1 SGHRS, CDR2 YFSETQ. This CDR3 is 18 amino acids long. The CDR3 sequence is CASSLAPQGANRGYGYTF. CDR3 nucleotides: TGCGCCAGCAGCTTGGCCCCACAGGGTGCCAATCGGGGGTATGGCTACACCTTC.

This sequence joins TRBV9 and TRBJ1-2; possible D gene TRBD1, 5 bases. Germline lookup yields CDR1 SGDLS and CDR2 YYNGEE. The CDR3 loop spans 13 amino acids. Trimming pared 4 bases from V and 2 bases from J, leaving 9 bases between. The CDR3 coding sequence is TGTGCCAGCAGCACCGACAGAAACTATGGCTACACCTTC. Amino acids: CASSTDRNYGYTF.

The chain employs TRBV6-1 and TRBJ2-2; D gene uncertain. The germline gives CDR1 MNHNS, CDR2 SASEGT. V was clipped by 8 bases and J by 1 base, with 14 bases between them. This CDR3 spans 15 amino acids. CDR3 residues: CASRLWRLNTGELFF. DNA of the CDR3: TGTGCCAGCCGATTATGGCGGCTGAACACCGGGGAGCTGTTTTTT.

The chain recombines TRBV30 with TRBJ1-1; D may be TRBD1 (5 bases). The V end was cut by 4 bases, the J end by 3 bases, with 6 bases between. CDR3 length equals 11 residues. In germline, CDR1 is GTSNPN, CDR2 SVGIG (reference sequence). The CDR3 sequence is CAWTGYTEAFF. In nucleotides, the CDR3 is TGTGCCTGGACAGGGTACACTGAAGCTTTCTTT.

This chain joins TRBV5-1 and TRBJ2-3, with D possibly being TRBD2 (5 bases). Trimming removed 0 bases from V and 3 bases from J, with 11 bases in between. Germline CDR1 and CDR2: SGHRS and YFSETQ. This CDR3 contains 15 residues. The chain's CDR3 is CASSLVGSATDTQYF. CDR3 DNA: TGCGCCAGCAGCTTGGTCGGTAGCGCAACAGATACGCAGTATTTT.

J is TRBJ2-1 and V is TRBV4-3; a possible D gene is TRBD2 (6 bases). The ends were cut back, 0 bases at V and 9 bases at J, with 21 bases in the middle. This CDR3 contains 17 residues. CDR1 and CDR2 from the germline V gene are LGHNA and YSLEER. CDR3: CASSQDPQGGTSSEQFF. As DNA, the CDR3 is TGCGCCAGCAGCCAAGATCCTCAGGGCGGGACCAGCAGTGAGCAGTTCTTC.

This chain links TRBV11-2 with TRBJ2-5; D gene unclear. The V gene's germline CDR1 is SGHAT and CDR2 FQNNGV. V lost 0 bases, J lost 5 bases, and 7 bases lay in between. This CDR3 spans 13 amino acids. The CDR3 nucleotides read TGTGCCAGCAGCTTAGATATGGCGGAGACCCAGTACTTC. As protein: CASSLDMAETQYF.

This chain uses TRBV6-4 with TRBJ2-4; 8 positions match TRBD2. The germline gives CDR1 MRHNA, CDR2 SNTAGT. After removal of 5 bases from V and 8 bases from J, the junction contained 5 bases not matched to a gene. The CDR3 contains 13 residues. The CDR3 DNA reads as TGTGCCAGCAGTTCTCACGGGGGGGACATTCAGTACTTC. Translated: CASSSHGGDIQYF.

The sample holds one count of this clone. V gene TRBV7-6 combines with J gene TRBJ2-7; 7 nucleotides line up with TRBD1. The CDR3 has 15 amino acids. Germline CDR1 and CDR2: SGHVS and FNYEAQ. After removal of 0 bases from V and 1 base from J, the junction contained 3 bases not matched to a gene. CDR3 loop: CASSLAGTASYEQYF. The DNA of the CDR3 is TGTGCCAGCAGCTTAGCCGGGACAGCATCCTACGAGCAGTACTTC.

The genes are TRBV27 and TRBJ1-2; no firm D call. The V gene's germline CDR1 is MNHEY and CDR2 SMNVEV (reference sequence). There are 13 residues in the CDR3. Trimming took 3 bases from V and 4 from J, leaving 9 bases between them. The CDR3 sequence is CASSLRQSYGYTF. CDR3 nucleotide sequence: TGTGCCAGCAGTTTGAGGCAGAGCTATGGCTACACCTTC.

The count of this clone is one. V and J are TRBV2 and TRBJ2-1; 9 nucleotides align to TRBD1. This CDR3 contains 15 residues. V was clipped by 1 base and J by 6 bases; unmatched bases: 4. Germline values: CDR1 SNHLY, CDR2 FYNNEI. DNA of the CDR3: TGTGCCAGCAGTGAAGGGACAGGGGTATTCAATGAGCAGTTCTTC. Its translation: CASSEGTGVFNEQFF.

The rearrangement joins TRBV10-3 to TRBJ1-6; D perhaps matches TRBD1 (5 bases). Germline V lookup: CDR1 ENHRY, CDR2 SYGVKD. V was trimmed by 6 bases and J by 8 bases, leaving 11 bases between them. The CDR3 has 13 amino acids. In DNA, the CDR3 is TGTGCCATCAGGGGGGAATCGTATTCACCCCTCCACTTT. Encoded protein: CAIRGESYSPLHF.

This sequence joins TRBV4-1 and TRBJ2-3, with D possibly being TRBD1 (5 bases). The CDR3 sequence is 14 residues long. Per germline, CDR1 MGHRA and CDR2 YSYEKL. Between the trimmed V and J ends, which lost 3 bases and 3 bases, there was a span of 10 bases. DNA for the CDR3: TGCGCCAGCAGCCAGGGGTCAGGGACAGATACGCAGTATTTT. Translating gives CASSQGSGTDTQYF.